This T cell receptor (beta chain) was sequenced in a study of monozygotic twins with cystic fibrosis. Broader study findings: Unrelated CF individuals shared fewer identical clonotypes than monozygotic CF twins. The repertoire was suggested to be naive-dominated, clonality median around 0.01.

Turning to this clone: Its antigen remains unknown.

This table comes from immunoSEQ multiplex PCR, and its TCRdb copy is limited to in-frame clones, with some not included. The profile shows about 11,000 clones, roughly 96% of them singletons. This CDR3 is built from 13 residues. The V gene's germline CDR1 is SGDLS and CDR2 YYNGEE. Trimming pared 10 bases from V and 0 bases from J, leaving 13 bases between. The sequenced sample consisted of blood. The rearrangement joins TRBV9 to TRBJ1-1; no clear D gene. This receptor was taken from a boy between 10 and 17 years old with cystic fibrosis. In DNA form, the CDR3 reads TGTGCCTCAGAGGGAGAATTGAACACTGAAGCTTTCTTT. The encoded protein is CASEGELNTEAFF.